This entry lists 3 T cell receptor beta chains sequenced from one sample in a study of neurological immune-mediated disorders. Each CDR3 protein is one row after TCRdb ran MiXCR on the 5' RACE reads. The repertoire holds 54,000 or so distinct CDR3 sequences, 3.5% seen once, with approximately 3.1% in the top ten. The sample was PBMCs. The receptors were sampled from a woman in her twenties or thirties with multiple sclerosis.

This clonotype was detected ten times or more. The DNA for the CDR3 is TGTGCCAGCAGCCGCGGGGTGACGCAGTATTTT. Its translation: CASSRGVTQYF. The V and J genes are TRBV5-6 and TRBJ2-3; tentative D call: TRBD2 (6 bases). CDR3 length: 11 residues. Germline V gives CDR1 SGHDT, CDR2 YYEEEE. Trimming cost V 4 bases and J 9 bases, with 9 bases left between them.

This clonotype was picked up many times. CDR3 in DNA: TGCAGTGCTAGAGATGGACTAGCGGGAACAGATACGCAGTATTTT. This translates into CSARDGLAGTDTQYF. The J gene is TRBJ2-3, the V gene TRBV20-1, with 12 positions matching TRBD2. CDR1 is DFQATT, CDR2 SNEGSKA, per germline (reference sequence). Unmatched junction bases numbered 1, after V lost 0 bases and J lost 3 bases. The CDR3 runs to 15 residues.

This clonotype was seen repeatedly, ten times or more. J is TRBJ2-7 and V is TRBV5-5; the match to TRBD1 covers 7 bases. The length of the CDR3 is 12 residues. The V gene's germline CDR1 is SGHKS and CDR2 YYEKEE (reference sequence). With 3 bases clipped from V and 5 bases from J, the junction kept 2 bases outside the gene matches. The CDR3 spells CASSSTGDEQYF. The CDR3 coding sequence is TGTGCCAGCAGCTCAACAGGGGACGAGCAGTACTTC.